A few counts support the clone carrying this TCR beta chain. Its matching antigen is unknown. Reverse transcribing all isolated RNA meant expressed TCRB transcripts were sequenced. The table came from immunoSEQ multiplex PCR; TCRdb's copy has only in-frame clones and leaves some out. The sample shows 160,000 or so clones, 8.5% to 10% of them seen only once. The data were taken from a study of beta chain features in type 1 diabetes. Study findings and constraints: Patients with Type 1 diabetes showed moderately but significantly shorter TCRB CDR3s in all four CD4+ subsets.

V lost 1 base to trimming and J lost 2 bases, with 3 bases between them. Germline V gene sequence: CDR1 SGHVS, CDR2 FQNEAQ. This CDR3 comprises 14 residues. This sequence joins TRBV7-8 and TRBJ2-6; D call uncertain. The sample comprised central memory CD4+ T cells from blood. This clonotype originated in a woman between 25 and 40 years old with type 1 diabetes. CDR3 residues: CASSLDTGANVLTF. The CDR3 nucleotides read TGTGCCAGCAGCTTAGACACTGGGGCCAACGTCCTGACTTTC. The whole variable domain, remainder taken from reference TRBV7-8 and TRBJ2-6, is GAGVSQSPRYKVAKRGQDVALRCDPISGHVSLFWYQQALGQGPEFLTYFQNEAQLDKSGLPSDRFFAERPEGSVSTLKIQRTQQEDSAVYLCASSLDTGANVLTFGAGSRLTVL.